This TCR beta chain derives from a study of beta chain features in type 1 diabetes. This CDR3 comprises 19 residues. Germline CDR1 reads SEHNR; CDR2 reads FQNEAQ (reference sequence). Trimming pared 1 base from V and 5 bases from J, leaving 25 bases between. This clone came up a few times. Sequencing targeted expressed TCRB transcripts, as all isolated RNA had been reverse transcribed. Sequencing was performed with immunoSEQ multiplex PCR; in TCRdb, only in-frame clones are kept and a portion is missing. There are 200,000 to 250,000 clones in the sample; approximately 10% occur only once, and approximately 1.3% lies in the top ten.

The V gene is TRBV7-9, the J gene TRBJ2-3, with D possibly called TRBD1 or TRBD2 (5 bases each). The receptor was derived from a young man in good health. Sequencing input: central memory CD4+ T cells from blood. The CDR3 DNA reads TGTGCCAGCAGCTTAGTTCCCGGGAAGGTTGGGACCCGCCAAGATACGCAGTATTTT. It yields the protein CASSLVPGKVGTRQDTQYF.